This T cell receptor (beta chain) was obtained from a study of metastatic and nonmetastatic thyroid tumors. Study-level information: Repertoires from malignant and benign thyroid patients were compared across blood and tumor or nodule tissue. Study-wide points: Reportedly, malignant thyroid tumors had significantly higher TCR beta diversity than benign nodules, in blood and tumor.

Patients were all untreated before their thyroid surgery. This clone has just a few counts. The antigen is undetermined. Authors' data handling: For papillary thyroid cancer, a distant-metastasis classifier was constructed from CDR3 differences observed across clinicopathological groups. TCRdb re-called clones via MiXCR from the PCR reads. It is TCRdb's table, rather than the study itself, that gives the V and J calls and clone size. The table includes over 50,000 clones, 25% to 35% detected once. The TCR comes from a female donor with papillary thyroid cancer or a benign thyroid nodule (not recorded which). Some clones in this sample may be carry-over from other donors' samples. The sample taken for sequencing was blood.

CDR3 protein: CASSSTGTTSYNEQFF. DNA for the CDR3: TGTGCCAGCAGTTCAACCGGGACTACCTCCTACAATGAGCAGTTCTTC. The chain couples TRBV6-6 to TRBJ2-1; 7 bases align to TRBD2. The CDR3 extends over 16 amino acids. The V gene's germline CDR1 is MNHNY and CDR2 SVGAGI (reference sequence). Trimming removed 4 bases from V and 0 bases from J; junction bases left unmatched: 6.